This T cell receptor (beta chain) appears in the sequencing data of a study of cytomegalovirus exposure and HLA in healthy donors. Study context: A data release that came early held 80 million or so unique TCRs from HLA-typed donors. Whole-study results and caveats: In a later analysis, TCR beta V- and J-gene trimming showed a link to a missense DCLRE1C variant.

The CDR3 runs to 15 residues. V gave up 4 bases and J gave up 2 bases, with 13 bases separating them. Germline loops: CDR1 MNHNY, CDR2 SVGAGI (reference sequence). 13 Jbeta primers and 60 Vbeta primers were used for the PCR. Some clones are missing from TCRdb's copy, which holds only in-frame ones; the method was immunoSEQ multiplex PCR. This table has about 130,000 clones, about 85% appearing once. In the case of this clone: Its specificity is unknown.

The chain recombines TRBV6-6 with TRBJ2-3; no clear D gene. Source material: PBMCs. The receptor's source is a boy aged 5-17 years in good health and CMV-seronegative. The CDR3 spells CASSSLRVNTDTQYF. In DNA form, the CDR3 reads TGTGCCAGCAGTTCCCTGCGCGTCAACACAGATACGCAGTATTTT.